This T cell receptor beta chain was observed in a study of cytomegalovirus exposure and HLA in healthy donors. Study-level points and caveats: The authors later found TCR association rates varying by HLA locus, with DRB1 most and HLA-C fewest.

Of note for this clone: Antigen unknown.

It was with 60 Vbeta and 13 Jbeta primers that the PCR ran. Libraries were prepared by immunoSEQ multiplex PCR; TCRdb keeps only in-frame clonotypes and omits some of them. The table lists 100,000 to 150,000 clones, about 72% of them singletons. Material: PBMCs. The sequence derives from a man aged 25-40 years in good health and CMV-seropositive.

CDR3 nucleotide sequence: TGTGCCAGCAGTGCCAGAGGGCCCAACAATGAGCAGTTCTTC. This sequence encodes CASSARGPNNEQFF. The chain is built from TRBV6-1 and TRBJ2-1, with D tentatively TRBD2 (5 bases). This CDR3 has 14 residues. V was cut by 4 bases and J by 5 bases, with 12 bases left in between. The germline gives CDR1 MNHNS, CDR2 SASEGT.